This T cell receptor beta chain is from a study of T-cell reconstitution after alpha-beta-depleted transplantation in children (dated by TCRdb to the mid-2010s). About the investigation overall: The study quantitatively tracked T-cell immune reconstitution after TCRalphabeta/CD19-depleted allogeneic hematopoietic cell transplantation in children using TCR repertoire profiling.

In this sample, this clonotype turned up many times. Its target antigen remains unknown. No base quality values were provided; no much bigger clone lies one nucleotide off. The method was PCR. Sequencing relied on an Illumina HiSeq 2500. To normalize quantification of the TCRbeta repertoire, the TCR libraries were built with molecular barcoding that relied on unique molecular identifiers. In-frame beta chains were kept once TCRdb had trimmed the public reads at Q25 with fastp and called clones with MiXCR. CDR3 protein duplicates are merged, each entry listing the most common genes and DNA. The sample table holds hundreds of thousands of distinct CDR3 sequences, of which approximately 15% were seen once. Together, the top ten hold 0.8% to 1.1% of the sample. Reading from cysteine to phenylalanine, the CDR3 counts 15 amino acids. Only the CDR3 DNA is retained, 45 bases long and in frame from the first base. CDR1 and CDR2, per the germline V gene (reference sequence), are DFQATT and SNEGSKA. At the junction V is shortened by 3 bases and J by 8 bases, with 20 bases in between.

This specimen was PBMCs from the stem cell graft donor, taken from the stem cell graft. The chain is encoded by TRBV20-1 joined to TRBJ2-1; matching of 7 bases hints at TRBD2 as the D gene. This sequence originates from a human donor who donated a stem cell graft to a child with acute myeloid leukemia. The sequence in DNA is TGCAGTGCTAGGTCCCGGGGGGCGACTAGCCATGAGCAGTTCTTC. Its translation is CSARSRGATSHEQFF.